The clone carrying this TCR beta chain was seen at least ten times. As yet, its antigen is unknown. These data originate in a study of breast tumors, draining lymph nodes, adjacent tissues. Germline CDR1 is SGDLS and CDR2 is YYNGEE. The CDR3 extends over 15 amino acids. Trimming shortened V by 0 bases and J by 9 bases, and 16 bases separated the two germline ends. Using its own MiXCR run on the multiplex PCR reads, TCRdb lists one record per CDR3 protein. This table holds 45,000 or so distinct CDR3 sequences, 20% to 25% found once. Study results and caveats: Compared with lymph nodes, tumors were less diverse; compared with nontumor tissue, more. Luminal-like breast cancer showed significantly greater tumor-nontumor repertoire similarity than basal-like breast cancer did.

V gene TRBV9 combines with J gene TRBJ2-1; a weak D match, TRBD2 (6 bases). The origin of this receptor is a female donor with breast cancer. Some clones in this sample may be carry-over from other donors' samples. The sample taken for sequencing was breast tumor tissue. This CDR3 reads CASSVERGGPVEQFF. CDR3 coding DNA: TGTGCCAGCAGCGTAGAGCGCGGAGGGCCGGTTGAGCAGTTCTTC.